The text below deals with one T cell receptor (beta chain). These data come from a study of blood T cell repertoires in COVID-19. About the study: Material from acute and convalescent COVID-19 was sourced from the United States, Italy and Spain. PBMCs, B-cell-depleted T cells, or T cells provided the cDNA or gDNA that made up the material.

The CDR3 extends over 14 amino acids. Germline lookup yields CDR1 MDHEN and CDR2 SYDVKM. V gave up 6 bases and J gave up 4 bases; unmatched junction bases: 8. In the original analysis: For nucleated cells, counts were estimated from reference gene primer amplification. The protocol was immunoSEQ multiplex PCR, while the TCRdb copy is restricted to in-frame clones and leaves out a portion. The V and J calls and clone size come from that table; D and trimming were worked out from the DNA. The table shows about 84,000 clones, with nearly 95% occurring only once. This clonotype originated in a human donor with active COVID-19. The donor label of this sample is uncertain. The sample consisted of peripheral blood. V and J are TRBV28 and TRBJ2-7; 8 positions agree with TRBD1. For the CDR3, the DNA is TGTGCCAGCAGGTCGGGACAGGCCTCTTACGAGCAGTACTTC. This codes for CASRSGQASYEQYF.